This T cell receptor beta chain was sequenced in a study of T-cell reconstitution after alpha-beta-depleted transplantation in children. Preparing the TCRbeta library involved the use of unique molecular identifiers. TCRdb re-analysed the PCR reads in MiXCR, keeping a single row per CDR3 protein. This table has some 350,000 distinct CDR3 sequences, 10% appearing once. Germline CDR1 reads SEHNR; CDR2 reads FQNEAQ (reference sequence). The CDR3 is 14 amino acids. The ends were cut back, 4 bases at V and 14 bases at J, with 21 bases in the middle. The gene calls are TRBV7-9 and TRBJ2-1; D gene uncertain. The receptor's source is a human donor who donated a stem cell graft to a child with acute lymphoblastic leukemia. The sample was PBMCs from the stem cell graft donor, taken from the stem cell graft. This CDR3 reads CASSSPSQMSGKFF. Written as DNA, the CDR3 is TGTGCCAGCAGCTCGCCGAGCCAGATGTCTGGGAAGTTCTTC.